Presented here are 9 T cell receptor beta chains from one specimen sequenced in a study of blood T cell repertoires in COVID-19. Profiled with immunoSEQ multiplex PCR; TCRdb holds only in-frame clones, not every one. Found here are 130,000 or so clones, roughly 90% of them singletons; the top ten hold less than 20%. Sequencing was done on a sample of peripheral blood. The receptor set was obtained from a man over 45 with active or convalescent COVID-19.

The chain has TRBV2 and TRBJ2-7; 12 nucleotides agree with TRBD1. Germline assignment: CDR1 SNHLY and CDR2 FYNNEI. J was trimmed by 5 bases and V by 6 bases; bases with no gene match: 5. The CDR3 has 14 residues. The CDR3, as DNA: TGTGCCAGCAGACCTGGGACAGGGGGCAACGAGCAGTACTTC. This codes for CASRPGTGGNEQYF.

The genes are TRBV5-6 and TRBJ2-5, with TRBD1 identical over 8 bases. The germline CDR1 and CDR2 sequences are SGHDT and YYEEEE. The V and J ends lost 0 bases and 2 bases, in that order; junction bases with no gene match: 3. This CDR3 spans 15 amino acids. The CDR3, as DNA: TGTGCCAGCAGCTTGGGACAGGGGATACAAGAGACCCAGTACTTC. Translation: CASSLGQGIQETQYF. Drawing the rest from reference TRBV5-6 and TRBJ2-5, the complete variable domain is DAGVTQSPTHLIKTRGQQVTLRCSPKSGHDTVSWYQQALGQGPQFIFQYYEEEERQRGNFPDRFSGHQFPNYSSELNVNALLLGDSALYLCASSLGQGIQETQYFGPGTRLLVL.

The chain couples TRBV30 to TRBJ2-3, with 12 positions matching TRBD1. The CDR3 sequence is 16 residues long. In germline, CDR1 is GTSNPN, CDR2 SVGIG (reference sequence). V shed 3 bases, J shed 5 bases, and the junction held 9 bases outside the gene matches. The CDR3, as DNA: TGTGCCTGGAGACCTCCCGGGACAGGGGGCTTAGATACGCAGTATTTT. Amino acid sequence: CAWRPPGTGGLDTQYF.

The V call is TRBV15, the J call TRBJ1-1; 8 bases map to TRBD1. The CDR3 is 14 amino acids. J gave up 11 bases and V 5 bases, and 13 bases lay outside the gene matches. Germline CDR1 and CDR2: LNHNV and YYDKDF (reference sequence). The DNA for the CDR3 is TGTGCCACCAGCGGCCCAGGACAGGGCCAGGGGGCTTTCTTT. It specifies CATSGPGQGQGAFF.

The rearrangement uses TRBV7-6 and TRBJ1-5, with D perhaps matching TRBD1 (6 bases). Germline V gene lookup returns CDR1 SGHVS and CDR2 FNYEAQ. The CDR3 contains 15 residues. Trimming cost V 5 bases and J 7 bases, with 18 bases left between them. The CDR3 bases are TGTGCCAGCAGCCCCATACAGGGATTTACGCAGCCCCAGCATTTT. Protein: CASSPIQGFTQPQHF.

This clone was picked up one time. V usage is TRBV24-1 and J usage is TRBJ2-3; a possible D gene is TRBD2 (6 bases). The germline V gene encodes CDR1 KGHDR and CDR2 SFDVKD. The V and J ends lost 0 bases and 1 base respectively, with 13 bases between them. The CDR3 spans 17 residues. CDR3 protein: CATSDLYGPGGTDTQYF. The CDR3 coding sequence is TGTGCCACCAGTGATTTGTACGGACCGGGGGGCACAGATACGCAGTATTTT.

The V gene is TRBV5-1, the J gene TRBJ2-3, with 7 nucleotides matching TRBD1. The V gene end was trimmed by 1 base and the J gene end by 4 bases; junction bases not matched to a gene: 3. The V gene's germline CDR1 is SGHRS and CDR2 YFSETQ. The CDR3 spans 14 residues. The chain's CDR3 is CASSLLGGPDTQYF. For the CDR3, the DNA is TGCGCCAGCAGCTTGTTAGGGGGCCCAGATACGCAGTATTTT.

V and J are TRBV29-1 and TRBJ1-6; weak D call: TRBD1 (5 bases). There are 13 residues in the CDR3. V was shortened by 6 bases and J by 0 bases, with 6 bases between the two germline ends. Germline lookup yields CDR1 SQVTM and CDR2 ANQGSEA. The CDR3: CSVTDSYNSPLHF. The CDR3, as DNA: TGCAGCGTGACAGACTCCTATAATTCACCCCTCCACTTT.

In its sample, this clone was seen once. This chain uses TRBV30 with TRBJ1-2; D may be TRBD1 (6 bases). CDR1 and CDR2 from the germline V gene are GTSNPN and SVGIG (reference sequence). The CDR3 has 13 amino acids. The CDR3 region is CANIQRGGLGYTF. CDR3 sequence (DNA): TGTGCAAACATACAACGGGGGGGCCTCGGCTACACCTTC.